This T cell receptor beta chain was sequenced for a study of blood T cell repertoires in COVID-19. Study background: There were acute and convalescent COVID-19 samples, and they came from the United States, Italy and Spain. T cells, B-cell-depleted T cells, or PBMCs provided the cDNA or gDNA that served as material.

Original analysis: Estimation of nucleated cell counts was performed using reference gene primer amplification. Some clones are missing from TCRdb's copy, which holds only in-frame ones; the method was immunoSEQ multiplex PCR. From that table come the V and J calls and clone size; the DNA was used to work out D and trimming. The repertoire has about half a million clones, 75% to 90% of them found once; the top ten carry approximately 2.9%. V was cut by 4 bases and J by 6 bases, with 15 bases left in between. This CDR3 region has 15 residues. CDR1 and CDR2 (germline): MGHDK, SYGVNS. The rearrangement links TRBV25-1 to TRBJ2-2; D possibly corresponds to TRBD1 (6 bases). The sequencing sample was made of peripheral blood. The sequence came from a human donor in a cohort sampled during active COVID-19. As DNA, the CDR3 is TGTGCCAGCAGTGGTGCCAGGGGTGGGGCCGGGGAGCTGTTTTTT. It is translated as CASSGARGGAGELFF.